Sequencing of this T cell receptor beta chain was carried out in a study of blood T cell repertoires in COVID-19. As for the study in general: Acute and convalescent COVID-19 samples came from the United States, Italy and Spain. T cells, B-cell-depleted T cells, or PBMCs supplied cDNA or gDNA.

The ends lost 4 bases at V and 5 bases at J; junction bases unmatched: 4. This CDR3 has 14 amino acids. In germline, CDR1 is WNHNN, CDR2 SYGVQD (reference sequence). As processed by the authors: Amplifying reference gene primers gave estimates of nucleated cell counts. The data were produced by immunoSEQ multiplex PCR, yet TCRdb's version contains in-frame clones alone and is incomplete. From that table come the V and J calls and clone size; the DNA was used to work out D and trimming. In the table there are around 360,000 clones, over 75% of which are singletons. In Seattle, patients joined the study during active infection and were tracked longitudinally. This clone was detected only a few times.

The receptor's source is a woman in her twenties or thirties with COVID-19, enrolled during active disease. The material sequenced was peripheral blood. This chain connects TRBV10-1 to TRBJ2-2; 7 nucleotides match TRBD1. CDR3 coding DNA: TGCGCCAGCAGTGTAGCCAGGGGGACCGGGGAGCTGTTTTTT. It codes for CASSVARGTGELFF.